These 19 T cell receptor beta chains originate from one sample sequenced in a study of T-cell reconstitution after alpha-beta-depleted transplantation in children. TCRbeta library preparation incorporated unique molecular identifiers. Each CDR3 protein is one row after TCRdb ran MiXCR on the PCR reads. The data show about 250,000 distinct CDR3 sequences, with 20% to 30% seen just once and 4.8% held by the top ten. The sample in question was PBMCs, mostly from graft donor cells, obtained 360 days after TCRalphabeta/CD19-depleted stem cell transplant. The source of these receptors is a female patient between 2 and 15 years old who had a stem cell transplant for congenital amegakaryocytic thrombocytopenia, so the T cells may come from the graft donor.

This clonotype was seen only a few times. V is TRBV3-1 and J is TRBJ1-2; no firm D call. The CDR3 loop spans 16 amino acids. Trimming left V 2 bases short and J 5 bases short, with 18 bases between. Germline V gives CDR1 LGHDT, CDR2 YNNKEL (reference sequence). The CDR3 here is CASSQFATGLGYGYTF. Written as DNA, the CDR3 is TGTGCCAGCAGCCAATTTGCTACGGGATTAGGATATGGCTACACCTTC.

The V and J genes are TRBV20-1 and TRBJ1-5, with 8 bases matching TRBD1. Germline V lookup: CDR1 DFQATT, CDR2 SNEGSKA (reference sequence). This CDR3 is 15 amino acids long. V lost 5 bases, J lost 2 bases, and 8 bases stayed unmatched. CDR3: CSADRQGSGNQPQHF. CDR3 bases: TGCAGTGCTGACCGACAGGGGAGCGGCAATCAGCCCCAGCATTTT.

The V gene is TRBV12-3 or TRBV12-4, the J gene TRBJ2-7; 9 nucleotides line up with TRBD1. Trimming removed 4 bases from V and 1 base from J; junction bases left unmatched: 8. The CDR3 covers 16 residues. This chain's CDR3 is CASSSPVGTGSYEQYF. The CDR3 DNA follows: TGTGCCAGCAGTTCTCCGGTGGGGACAGGGTCCTACGAGCAGTACTTC.

V usage is TRBV11-2 and J usage is TRBJ1-4, with no clear D. Trimming took 2 bases from V and 0 from J, leaving 10 bases between them. In germline, CDR1 is SGHAT, CDR2 FQNNGV. CDR3 length: 16 amino acids. CDR3 DNA sequence: TGTGCCAGCAGCTTATGGTACGGAACAACTAATGAAAAACTGTTTTTT. It translates to CASSLWYGTTNEKLFF.

The rearrangement links TRBV6-1 to TRBJ2-7, with a weak D call TRBD2 (5 bases). Germline loops: CDR1 MNHNS, CDR2 SASEGT. The V gene lost 1 base and the J gene lost 10 bases, with 11 bases spanning the gap. The CDR3 spans 12 residues. The CDR3 DNA sequence: TGTGCCAGCAGTGAAGTTGCGGGTACTCAGTACTTC. This gives the protein CASSEVAGTQYF.

The V gene is TRBV29-1, the J gene TRBJ1-1; D is unclear. V dropped 7 bases and J dropped 0 bases, with 9 bases sitting between them. There are 12 residues in the CDR3. CDR1 and CDR2 from the germline V gene are SQVTM and ANQGSEA. The CDR3 sequence is CSALRMNTEAFF. As DNA, the CDR3 is TGCAGCGCCCTACGGATGAACACTGAAGCTTTCTTT.

This clonotype was seen a few times. The CDR3 nucleotides are TGTGCCAGCAGCTGGGGGAGTAGACATTACAATGAGCAGTTCTTC. Its protein product is CASSWGSRHYNEQFF. This rearrangement joins TRBV11-2 to TRBJ2-1; the D gene could be TRBD1 or TRBD2 (5 bases each). The V gene's germline CDR1 is SGHAT and CDR2 FQNNGV. Trimming pared 4 bases from V and 4 bases from J, leaving 14 bases between. CDR3 length: 15 residues.

This clonotype was seen more than once but under ten times. This chain links TRBV5-1 with TRBJ2-5; 12 bases line up with TRBD2. J was trimmed by 4 bases and V by 4 bases; bases with no gene match: 20. The CDR3 loop spans 20 amino acids. Germline V lookup: CDR1 SGHRS, CDR2 YFSETQ. The CDR3 loop reads CASSRAPLAGGFLVGETQYF. CDR3 DNA: TGCGCCAGCAGCCGCGCCCCACTAGCGGGGGGTTTTTTAGTTGGAGAGACCCAGTACTTC.

This clonotype was counted at least ten times. The rearrangement links TRBV6-2 or TRBV6-3 to TRBJ2-2; D is uncertain. Germline CDR1 MNHEY, CDR2 SVGEGT. The ends were cut back, 4 bases at V and 5 bases at J, with 5 bases in the middle. This CDR3 contains 12 residues. The CDR3: CASSSRTGELFF. The DNA of the CDR3 is TGTGCCAGCAGTTCGAGGACCGGGGAGCTGTTTTTT.

J is TRBJ2-7 and V is TRBV4-2; 10 bases are a match to TRBD2. Trimming cost V 0 bases and J 0 bases; bases outside gene matches: 11. Looked up from germline, CDR1 is LGHNA and CDR2 is YNFKEQ. The CDR3 has 19 amino acids. The CDR3 bases are TGTGCCAGCAGCCAAGATGGAGGACTAGCGGCTCTGAGCTCCTACGAGCAGTACTTC. This codes for CASSQDGGLAALSSYEQYF.

This clonotype occurred many times. V gene TRBV12-3 or TRBV12-4 combines with J gene TRBJ2-7; 9 bases are a match to TRBD1. This CDR3 has 15 residues. The trim removed 3 bases at V and 9 bases at J, leaving 12 bases unmatched. CDR3: CASSLVGGQGNGQYF. In DNA, the CDR3 is TGTGCCAGCAGTTTGGTCGGCGGACAGGGGAATGGGCAGTACTTC.

The chain employs TRBV5-1 and TRBJ1-3; D not resolved. Germline CDR1 is SGHRS and CDR2 is YFSETQ. The CDR3 is 16 amino acids. The V end was cut by 4 bases, the J end by 1 base, with 15 bases between. In DNA form, the CDR3 reads TGCGCCAGCAGCACGGACCGGTCCTTTTCTGGAAACACCATATATTTT. Translation gives CASSTDRSFSGNTIYF. The whole variable domain, remainder taken from reference TRBV5-1 and TRBJ1-3, is KAGVTQTPRYLIKTRGQQVTLSCSPISGHRSVSWYQQTPGQGLQFLFEYFSETQRNKGNFPGRFSGRQFSNSRSEMNVSTLELGDSALYLCASSTDRSFSGNTIYFGEGSWLTVV.

This clonotype was counted ten times or more. The chain uses TRBV12-3 or TRBV12-4 and TRBJ2-7, with D unclear. V was cut by 3 bases and J by 3 bases, with 6 bases left in between. The CDR3 contains 12 residues. The CDR3 nucleotides are TGTGCCAGCAGTTTCGGGTTCTACGAGCAGTACTTC. This encodes CASSFGFYEQYF.

The V call is TRBV15, the J call TRBJ1-5; D uncertain. Trimming took 0 bases from V and 2 from J, leaving 11 bases between them. From germline, CDR1 is LNHNV and CDR2 YYDKDF (reference sequence). This CDR3 comprises 16 residues. CDR3 bases: TGTGCCACCAGCAGAGAGAGGGAGGTGGGCAATCAGCCCCAGCATTTT. Translating gives CATSREREVGNQPQHF.

This clonotype was counted only a few times. J is TRBJ2-3 and V is TRBV5-1, with D possibly matching TRBD2 (6 bases). The CDR3 loop spans 13 amino acids. Per the germline V gene, CDR1 is SGHRS and CDR2 is YFSETQ. Between the trimmed V and J ends, which lost 6 bases and 2 bases, there was a span of 10 bases. The CDR3 is CASIGGNTDTQYF. The DNA of the CDR3 is TGCGCCAGCATTGGCGGGAACACAGATACGCAGTATTTT.

The sample holds a few counts of this clonotype. This sequence joins TRBV20-1 and TRBJ2-3; D possibly corresponds to TRBD2 (6 bases). The CDR3 covers 16 residues. Trimming left V 6 bases short and J 3 bases short, with 22 bases between. In germline, CDR1 is DFQATT, CDR2 SNEGSKA (reference sequence). For the CDR3, the DNA is TGCAGTGCCCATCGGTTTAGGCTAGCGAGGACAGATACGCAGTATTTT. Protein: CSAHRFRLARTDTQYF.

This clonotype came up many times. This chain joins TRBV15 and TRBJ1-2, with 7 bases lining up with TRBD1. With V trimmed by 2 bases and J by 0 bases, 6 bases remained unmatched. The CDR3 has 16 residues. Germline lookup yields CDR1 LNHNV and CDR2 YYDKDF (reference sequence). CDR3 in DNA: TGTGCCACCAGCAGATTGGGACAGACTTCTAACTATGGCTACACCTTC. Encoded protein: CATSRLGQTSNYGYTF.

In this sample, this clonotype turned up a few times. This chain joins TRBV10-3 and TRBJ2-3, with TRBD2 matching over 7 bases. Germline V gives CDR1 ENHRY, CDR2 SYGVKD. J lost 2 bases, V lost 6 bases, and 11 bases had no gene match. CDR3 length equals 16 residues. The CDR3 DNA follows: TGTGCCATCAGCCCACTTCTAGCGGAGCTCACAGATACGCAGTATTTT. Its translation is CAISPLLAELTDTQYF.

This clonotype was seen a few times. The gene calls are TRBV28 and TRBJ2-7, with 11 bases lining up with TRBD1. In germline, CDR1 is MDHEN, CDR2 SYDVKM. The CDR3 is 15 amino acids. Trimming removed 5 bases from V and 2 bases from J; junction bases left unmatched: 5. DNA of the CDR3: TGTGCCAGCAGTGGGCGGGACAGGGGGGCCTACGAGCAGTACTTC. It encodes CASSGRDRGAYEQYF.